Listed below are T cell receptor beta chains from one sample, sequenced in a study of identical twins. In TCRdb, the 5' RACE reads were re-called with MiXCR into one record per CDR3 protein. The table lists 450,000 to 650,000 distinct CDR3 sequences, around 9.6% of them singletons. This sample also belongs to another study, concerning yellow fever vaccine responses in identical twins.

Sequenced material: PBMCs. The receptors were gathered from a woman younger than 35 in good health. CDR3s include the opening cysteine and the closing phenylalanine or tryptophan. Each record gives: clone size, V gene, D gene, J gene, CDR3 protein, CDR3 DNA. A D gene is named only where the DNA matches it firmly. Clone size is not always given. Where it is, it says once, few, many or a class for expanded clones.

many	TRBV9	.	TRBJ2-1	CASSSRRQPLHNEQFF	TGTGCCAGCAGCTCCCGGAGACAACCCCTACACAATGAGCAGTTCTTC
.	TRBV7-9	.	TRBJ2-2	CASSLLLTGELFF	TGTGCCAGCAGCTTACTTCTGACCGGGGAGCTGTTTTTT
.	TRBV7-6	.	TRBJ2-3	CASSLAAGGRDTDTQYF	TGTGCCAGCAGCTTAGCGGCAGGGGGGCGAGACACAGATACGCAGTATTTT
.	TRBV7-2	.	TRBJ2-7	CASRIQGIGVEQYF	TGTGCCAGCAGAATACAGGGTATTGGGGTCGAGCAGTACTTC
.	TRBV6-2/TRBV6-3	.	TRBJ2-1	CASSSRREQFF	TGTGCCAGCAGTTCCCGTCGTGAGCAGTTCTTC
few	TRBV7-2	.	TRBJ2-7	CASSLGDSRHEQYF	TGTGCCAGCAGCTTGGGAGACTCCCGCCACGAGCAGTACTTC
.	TRBV5-1	.	TRBJ2-1	CASSPRGRGFDNEQFF	TGCGCCAGCAGCCCACGGGGCAGGGGATTTGACAATGAGCAGTTCTTC
once	TRBV7-3	.	TRBJ2-1	CASSLTGTADYNEQFF	TGTGCCAGCAGCTTAACCGGGACGGCAGACTACAATGAGCAGTTCTTC
many	TRBV18	TRBD1	TRBJ2-2	CASSPGQGLTGELFF	TGTGCCAGCTCACCGGGACAGGGCCTCACCGGGGAGCTGTTTTTT
few	TRBV12-3/TRBV12-4	TRBD1	TRBJ1-3	CASSPRTGGSGNTIYF	TGTGCCAGCAGCCCCCGGACAGGGGGCTCTGGAAACACCATATATTTT
.	TRBV28	.	TRBJ1-1	CASSLGRSRPTEAFF	TGTGCCAGCAGTTTAGGCCGATCTCGGCCCACTGAAGCTTTCTTT
.	TRBV10-3	TRBD2	TRBJ2-7	CAISDKRESSYEQYF	TGTGCCATCAGTGACAAGCGGGAGAGCTCCTACGAGCAGTACTTC
.	TRBV7-2	.	TRBJ1-5	CASSLRGTENQPQHF	TGTGCCAGCAGCTTGAGGGGAACGGAGAATCAGCCCCAGCATTTT
many	TRBV20-1	TRBD1	TRBJ1-2	CSAAGQGIYGYTF	TGCAGTGCGGCAGGACAGGGCATCTATGGCTACACCTTC
.	TRBV2	TRBD1	TRBJ2-5	CASSKGDRGTQYF	TGTGCCAGCAGCAAGGGGGACAGGGGGACCCAGTACTTC
many	TRBV9	TRBD2	TRBJ2-4	CASSVGGGAKNIQYF	TGTGCCAGCAGCGTAGGGGGGGGTGCCAAAAACATTCAGTACTTC
.	TRBV10-1	.	TRBJ1-1	CASSIRAGVEAFF	TGCGCCAGCAGCATCAGGGCTGGGGTTGAAGCTTTCTTT
many	TRBV7-9	.	TRBJ2-1	CASSLWAGQGMNEQFF	TGTGCCAGCAGCTTATGGGCAGGGCAGGGAATGAATGAGCAGTTCTTC
few	TRBV12-3/TRBV12-4	.	TRBJ2-7	CASSLRGGFSESYEQYF	TGTGCCAGCAGTTTAAGGGGTGGTTTTAGCGAATCCTACGAGCAGTACTTC
once	TRBV21-1	.	TRBJ2-1	CASSKGDISEQFF	TGTGCCAGCAGCAAAGGAGACATAAGTGAGCAGTTCTTC
few	TRBV6-1	TRBD1	TRBJ2-2	CASSASGQGARGELFF	TGTGCCAGCAGTGCATCGGGACAGGGGGCGCGGGGGGAGCTGTTTTTT
many	TRBV25-1	.	TRBJ1-4	CASSSSGRGGNEKLFF	TGTGCCAGCAGTTCCTCAGGGAGGGGAGGCAATGAAAAACTGTTTTTT
.	TRBV30	.	TRBJ2-7	CAWSAGGGYEQYF	TGTGCCTGGAGTGCAGGGGGAGGTTACGAGCAGTACTTC
.	TRBV7-2	TRBD2	TRBJ2-7	CASSFGLAGAYEQYF	TGTGCCAGCAGCTTCGGACTAGCGGGTGCCTACGAGCAGTACTTC
many	TRBV24-1	.	TRBJ2-1	CATSDWQAGQFF	TGTGCCACCAGTGACTGGCAGGCAGGGCAGTTCTTC
many	TRBV5-1	TRBD1	TRBJ2-7	CASSSGTGPTYEQYF	TGCGCCAGCAGCTCCGGGACAGGTCCAACCTACGAGCAGTACTTC
many	TRBV6-2/TRBV6-3	.	TRBJ2-1	CASRKGLGEQFF	TGTGCCAGCAGAAAAGGGTTGGGTGAGCAGTTCTTC
.	TRBV7-9	.	TRBJ2-7	CASGTNSYEQYF	TGTGCCAGCGGGACCAACTCCTACGAGCAGTACTTC